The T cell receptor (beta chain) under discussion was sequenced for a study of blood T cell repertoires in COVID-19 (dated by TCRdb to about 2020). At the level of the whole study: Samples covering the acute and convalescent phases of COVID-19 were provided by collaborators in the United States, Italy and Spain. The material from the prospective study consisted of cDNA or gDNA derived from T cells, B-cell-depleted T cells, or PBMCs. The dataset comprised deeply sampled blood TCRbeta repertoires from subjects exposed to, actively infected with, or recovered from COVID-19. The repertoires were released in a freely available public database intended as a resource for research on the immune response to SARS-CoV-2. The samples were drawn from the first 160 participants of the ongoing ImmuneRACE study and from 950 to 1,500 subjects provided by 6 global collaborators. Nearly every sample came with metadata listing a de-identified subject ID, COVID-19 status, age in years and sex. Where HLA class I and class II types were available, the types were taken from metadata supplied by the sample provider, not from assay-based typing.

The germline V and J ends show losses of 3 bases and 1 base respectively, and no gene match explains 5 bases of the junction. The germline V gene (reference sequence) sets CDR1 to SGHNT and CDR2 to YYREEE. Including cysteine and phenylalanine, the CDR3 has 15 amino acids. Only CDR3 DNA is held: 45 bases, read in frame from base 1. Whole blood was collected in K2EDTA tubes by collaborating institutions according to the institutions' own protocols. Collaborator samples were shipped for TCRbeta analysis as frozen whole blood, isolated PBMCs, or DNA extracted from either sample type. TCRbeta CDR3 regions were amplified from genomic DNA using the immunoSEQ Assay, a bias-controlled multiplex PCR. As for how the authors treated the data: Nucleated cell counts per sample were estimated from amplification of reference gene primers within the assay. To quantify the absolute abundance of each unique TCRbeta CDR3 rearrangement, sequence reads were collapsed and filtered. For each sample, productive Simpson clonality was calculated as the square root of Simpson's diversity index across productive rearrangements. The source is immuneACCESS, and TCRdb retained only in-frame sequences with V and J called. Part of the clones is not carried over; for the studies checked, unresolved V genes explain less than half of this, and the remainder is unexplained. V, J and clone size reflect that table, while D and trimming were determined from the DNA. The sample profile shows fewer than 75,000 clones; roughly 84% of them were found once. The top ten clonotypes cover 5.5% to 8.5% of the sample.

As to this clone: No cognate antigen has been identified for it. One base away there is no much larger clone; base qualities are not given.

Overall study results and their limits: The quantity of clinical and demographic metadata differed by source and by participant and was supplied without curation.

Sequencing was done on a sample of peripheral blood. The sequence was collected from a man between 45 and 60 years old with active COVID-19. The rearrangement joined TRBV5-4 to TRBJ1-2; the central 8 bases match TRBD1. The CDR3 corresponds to CASSSWTGYNYGYTF. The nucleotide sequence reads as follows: TGTGCCAGCAGCTCCTGGACAGGGTATAACTATGGCTACACCTTC.